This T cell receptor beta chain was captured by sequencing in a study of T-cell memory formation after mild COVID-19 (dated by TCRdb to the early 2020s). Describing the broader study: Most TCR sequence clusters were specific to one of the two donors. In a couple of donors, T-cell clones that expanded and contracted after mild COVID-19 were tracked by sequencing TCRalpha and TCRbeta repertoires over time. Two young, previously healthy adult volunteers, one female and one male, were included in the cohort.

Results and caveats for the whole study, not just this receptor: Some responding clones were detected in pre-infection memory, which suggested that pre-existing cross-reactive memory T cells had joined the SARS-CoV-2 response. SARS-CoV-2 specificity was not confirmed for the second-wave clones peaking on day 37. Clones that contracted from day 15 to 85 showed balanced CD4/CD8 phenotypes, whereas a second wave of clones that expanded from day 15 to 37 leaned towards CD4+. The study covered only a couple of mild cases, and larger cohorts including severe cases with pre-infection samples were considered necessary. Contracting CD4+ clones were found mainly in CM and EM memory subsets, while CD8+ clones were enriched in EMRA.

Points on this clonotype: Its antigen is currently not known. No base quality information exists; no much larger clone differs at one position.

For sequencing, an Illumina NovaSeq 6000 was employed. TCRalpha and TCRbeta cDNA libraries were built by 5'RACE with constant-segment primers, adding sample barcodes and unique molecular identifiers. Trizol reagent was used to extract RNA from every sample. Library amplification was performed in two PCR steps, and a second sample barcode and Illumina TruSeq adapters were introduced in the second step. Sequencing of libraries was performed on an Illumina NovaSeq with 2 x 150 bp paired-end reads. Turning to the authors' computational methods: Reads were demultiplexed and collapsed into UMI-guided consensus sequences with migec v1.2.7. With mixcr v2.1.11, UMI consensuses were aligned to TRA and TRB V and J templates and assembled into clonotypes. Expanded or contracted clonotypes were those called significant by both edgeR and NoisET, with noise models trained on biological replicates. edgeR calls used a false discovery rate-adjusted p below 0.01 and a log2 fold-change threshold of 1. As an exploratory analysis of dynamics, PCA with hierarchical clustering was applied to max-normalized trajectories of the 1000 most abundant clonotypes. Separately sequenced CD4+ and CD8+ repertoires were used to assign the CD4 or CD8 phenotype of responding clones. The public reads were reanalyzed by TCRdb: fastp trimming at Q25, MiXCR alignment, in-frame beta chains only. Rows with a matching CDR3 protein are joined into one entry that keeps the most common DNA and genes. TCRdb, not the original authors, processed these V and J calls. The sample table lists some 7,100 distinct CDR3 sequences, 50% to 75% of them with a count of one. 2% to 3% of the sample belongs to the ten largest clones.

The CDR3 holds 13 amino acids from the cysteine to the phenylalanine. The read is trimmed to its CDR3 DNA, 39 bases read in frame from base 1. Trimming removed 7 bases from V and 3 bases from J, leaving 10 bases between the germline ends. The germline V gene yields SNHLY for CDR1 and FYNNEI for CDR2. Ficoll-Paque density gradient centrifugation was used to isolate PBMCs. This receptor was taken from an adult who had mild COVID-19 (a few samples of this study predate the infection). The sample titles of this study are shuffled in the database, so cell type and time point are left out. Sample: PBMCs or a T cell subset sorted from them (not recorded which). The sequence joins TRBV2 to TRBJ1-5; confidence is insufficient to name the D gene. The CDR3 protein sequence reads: CASNGVPNQPQHF. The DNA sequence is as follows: TGTGCCAGCAATGGGGTCCCCAATCAGCCCCAGCATTTT. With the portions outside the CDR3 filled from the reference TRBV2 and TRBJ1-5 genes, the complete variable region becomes EPEVTQTPSHQVTQMGQEVILRCVPISNHLYFYWYRQILGQKVEFLVSFYNNEISEKSEIFDDQFSVERPDGSNFTLKIRSTKLEDSAMYFCASNGVPNQPQHFGDGTRLSIL.